The rows below give T cell receptor beta chains drawn from one sample of a study of blood T cells in healthy people across ages. TCRdb reanalysed the 5' RACE reads using MiXCR and keeps one entry per CDR3 protein. The data contain 700,000 or so distinct CDR3 sequences, roughly 43% of them singletons. The sequencing input was blood. These receptors all stem from a man older than 75 in good health. Each CDR3 is given with its conserved first and last residue. D genes are given only for firm matches. Some rows mark clone size as missing; the rest say once, few, many or name a class of expanded clone.

len: 15; abundance: NA; v_gene: TRBV6-1; j_gene: TRBJ2-5; d_gene: TRBD2; CDR3aa: CASRIAGGPRETQYF; CDR3nt: TGTGCCAGCAGAATAGCGGGGGGGCCTAGAGAGACCCAGTACTTC
len: 15; abundance: NA; v_gene: TRBV7-2; j_gene: TRBJ2-5; d_gene: TRBD2; CDR3aa: CASNQGTSGLGTQYF; CDR3nt: TGCGCCAGCAACCAGGGGACTAGCGGGCTCGGGACCCAGTACTTC
len: 14; abundance: NA; v_gene: TRBV6-1; j_gene: TRBJ2-5; d_gene: TRBD1; CDR3aa: CASSLFTGGNEQYF; CDR3nt: TGTGCCAGCAGCCTATTTACAGGGGGCAATGAGCAGTACTTC
len: 15; abundance: few; v_gene: TRBV29-1; j_gene: TRBJ2-5; d_gene: NA; CDR3aa: CSLKVHFEGKKTQYF; CDR3nt: TGCAGCTTGAAGGTGCATTTCGAAGGGAAGAAGACCCAGTACTTC
len: 17; abundance: few; v_gene: TRBV21-1; j_gene: TRBJ2-1; d_gene: NA; CDR3aa: CASPPSSVSGRPNEQFF; CDR3nt: TGTGCCAGCCCCCCCTCTTCGGTTAGCGGGAGGCCCAATGAGCAGTTCTTC
len: 12; abundance: NA; v_gene: TRBV3-1; j_gene: TRBJ2-1; d_gene: NA; CDR3aa: CASNWGHNEQFF; CDR3nt: TGTGCCAGCAATTGGGGACACAATGAGCAGTTCTTC
len: 15; abundance: NA; v_gene: TRBV20-1; j_gene: TRBJ2-6; d_gene: NA; CDR3aa: CSARGLRSGANVLTF; CDR3nt: TGCAGTGCTAGAGGTCTACGCTCTGGGGCCAACGTCCTGACTTTC
len: 16; abundance: NA; v_gene: TRBV6-6; j_gene: TRBJ2-3; d_gene: TRBD1; CDR3aa: CASSSRTGRITDTQYF; CDR3nt: TGTGCCAGCAGTTCCCGGACAGGGCGTATTACAGATACGCAGTATTTT
len: 13; abundance: NA; v_gene: TRBV9; j_gene: TRBJ1-4; d_gene: NA; CDR3aa: CASSETLRGELFF; CDR3nt: TGTGCCAGCAGCGAAACCCTTCGGGGGGAACTGTTTTTT
len: 16; abundance: NA; v_gene: TRBV4-2; j_gene: TRBJ2-3; d_gene: TRBD2; CDR3aa: CASSLGAGGQADTQYF; CDR3nt: TGTGCCAGCAGCCTGGGGGCGGGGGGGCAGGCAGATACGCAGTATTTT
len: 13; abundance: NA; v_gene: TRBV5-1; j_gene: TRBJ2-7; d_gene: NA; CDR3aa: CASSLVLGDEQYF; CDR3nt: TGCGCCAGCAGCTTGGTTCTGGGAGACGAGCAGTACTTC
len: 19; abundance: few; v_gene: TRBV10-3; j_gene: TRBJ2-3; d_gene: TRBD2; CDR3aa: CAISESSSGNLRGTDTQYF; CDR3nt: TGTGCCATCAGTGAGTCGTCTAGCGGGAACCTCAGGGGGACAGATACGCAGTATTTT
len: 11; abundance: NA; v_gene: TRBV20-1; j_gene: TRBJ2-2; d_gene: NA; CDR3aa: CSADLSGELFF; CDR3nt: TGCAGTGCTGATTTAAGCGGGGAGCTGTTTTTT
len: 16; abundance: many; v_gene: TRBV4-3; j_gene: TRBJ1-6; d_gene: NA; CDR3aa: CASSQDPLYPSETLHF; CDR3nt: TGCGCCAGCAGCCAAGATCCCCTATACCCCTCAGAGACCCTCCACTTT
len: 14; abundance: NA; v_gene: TRBV20-1; j_gene: TRBJ1-5; d_gene: TRBD1; CDR3aa: CSARTGLLNQPQHF; CDR3nt: TGCAGTGCGAGGACAGGGCTTCTCAATCAGCCCCAGCATTTT
len: 14; abundance: many; v_gene: TRBV5-8; j_gene: TRBJ2-3; d_gene: NA; CDR3aa: CASSLDPEADTQYF; CDR3nt: TGTGCCAGCAGCTTGGATCCAGAGGCAGATACGCAGTATTTT
len: 13; abundance: NA; v_gene: TRBV2; j_gene: TRBJ2-1; d_gene: NA; CDR3aa: CASSRLTGNEQFF; CDR3nt: TGTGCCAGCAGTCGGCTAACGGGGAATGAGCAGTTCTTC
len: 14; abundance: NA; v_gene: TRBV6-2/TRBV6-3; j_gene: TRBJ2-3; d_gene: NA; CDR3aa: CASSDEGDRDTQYF; CDR3nt: TGTGCCAGCAGCGACGAGGGAGACAGAGATACGCAGTATTTT
len: 15; abundance: NA; v_gene: TRBV6-2/TRBV6-3; j_gene: TRBJ1-5; d_gene: NA; CDR3aa: CASSPSGLDNQPQHF; CDR3nt: TGTGCCAGCAGTCCCTCTGGATTAGACAATCAGCCCCAGCATTTT
len: 16; abundance: NA; v_gene: TRBV28; j_gene: TRBJ2-3; d_gene: TRBD2; CDR3aa: CASSAGTSGSYVTQYF; CDR3nt: TGTGCCAGCAGTGCTGGGACTAGCGGGAGTTACGTTACGCAGTATTTT
len: 16; abundance: NA; v_gene: TRBV4-1; j_gene: TRBJ2-1; d_gene: TRBD1; CDR3aa: CASARGTGTLYNEQFF; CDR3nt: TGCGCCAGCGCACGCGGGACAGGGACCCTATACAATGAGCAGTTCTTC
len: 16; abundance: NA; v_gene: TRBV5-8; j_gene: TRBJ1-2; d_gene: NA; CDR3aa: CASSLWAGPFNYGYTF; CDR3nt: TGTGCCAGCAGCTTGTGGGCAGGACCCTTTAACTATGGCTACACCTTC
len: 12; abundance: NA; v_gene: TRBV2; j_gene: TRBJ1-1; d_gene: NA; CDR3aa: CASSEAGMTAFF; CDR3nt: TGTGCCAGCAGTGAAGCCGGGATGACAGCTTTCTTT
len: 16; abundance: once; v_gene: TRBV5-6; j_gene: TRBJ2-3; d_gene: NA; CDR3aa: CASSLPPLRGTDTQYF; CDR3nt: TGTGCCAGCAGCTTGCCCCCGTTGCGGGGAACAGATACGCAGTATTTT
len: 15; abundance: NA; v_gene: TRBV4-3; j_gene: TRBJ1-5; d_gene: TRBD1; CDR3aa: CASSQDGTVNQPQHF; CDR3nt: TGCGCCAGCAGCCAAGACGGGACAGTAAATCAGCCCCAGCATTTT
len: 15; abundance: NA; v_gene: TRBV7-6; j_gene: TRBJ2-3; d_gene: NA; CDR3aa: CASSLGGTAGDTQYF; CDR3nt: TGTGCCAGCAGCTTAGGGGGCACTGCCGGAGATACGCAGTATTTT
len: 14; abundance: few; v_gene: TRBV7-2; j_gene: TRBJ1-2; d_gene: NA; CDR3aa: CASSLQPTNYGYTF; CDR3nt: TGTGCCAGCAGCTTACAGCCAACTAACTATGGCTACACCTTC
len: 17; abundance: NA; v_gene: TRBV20-1; j_gene: TRBJ2-7; d_gene: TRBD1; CDR3aa: CSAPQLGTEKGYYEQYF; CDR3nt: TGCAGTGCCCCTCAGCTAGGGACAGAGAAGGGTTACTACGAGCAGTACTTC
len: 14; abundance: NA; v_gene: TRBV6-6; j_gene: TRBJ2-1; d_gene: TRBD2; CDR3aa: CASSYLREVHEQFF; CDR3nt: TGTGCCAGCAGTTACTTGCGGGAGGTCCATGAGCAGTTCTTC
len: 15; abundance: few; v_gene: TRBV20-1; j_gene: TRBJ2-5; d_gene: NA; CDR3aa: CSARALKGVQETQYF; CDR3nt: TGCAGTGCTAGAGCCTTAAAGGGAGTTCAAGAGACCCAGTACTTC
len: 14; abundance: many; v_gene: TRBV7-2; j_gene: TRBJ2-1; d_gene: TRBD2; CDR3aa: CASSPRREFDEQFF; CDR3nt: TGTGCCAGCAGCCCTCGGCGGGAGTTCGATGAGCAGTTCTTC
len: 15; abundance: NA; v_gene: TRBV6-5; j_gene: TRBJ2-6; d_gene: TRBD2; CDR3aa: CASRVAGAGANVLTF; CDR3nt: TGTGCCAGCCGCGTAGCGGGAGCTGGGGCCAACGTCCTGACTTTC
len: 15; abundance: NA; v_gene: TRBV2; j_gene: TRBJ2-5; d_gene: NA; CDR3aa: CASNPDSGFGETQYF; CDR3nt: TGTGCCAGCAACCCCGATAGCGGTTTCGGGGAGACCCAGTACTTC
len: 14; abundance: few; v_gene: TRBV29-1; j_gene: TRBJ1-2; d_gene: TRBD1; CDR3aa: CSAWTGRYNYGYTF; CDR3nt: TGCAGCGCATGGACAGGGAGATATAACTATGGCTACACCTTC
len: 16; abundance: many; v_gene: TRBV4-2; j_gene: TRBJ2-5; d_gene: TRBD2; CDR3aa: CASSQHSDSGGETQYF; CDR3nt: TGTGCCAGCAGCCAACATTCCGATAGCGGGGGTGAGACCCAGTACTTC
len: 15; abundance: NA; v_gene: TRBV7-2; j_gene: TRBJ2-5; d_gene: TRBD1; CDR3aa: CASSSTGGRMETQYF; CDR3nt: TGTGCCAGCAGCTCGACAGGGGGAAGGATGGAGACCCAGTACTTC
len: 15; abundance: NA; v_gene: TRBV12-3/TRBV12-4; j_gene: TRBJ2-6; d_gene: NA; CDR3aa: CASRSRTPGANVLTF; CDR3nt: TGTGCCAGCAGATCGAGAACCCCTGGGGCCAACGTCCTGACTTTC